A single sample gave rise to the 32 T cell receptor beta chains below, sequenced in a study of glioma-infiltrating T cells after dendritic cell vaccination. Method: immunoSEQ multiplex PCR; TCRdb's copy keeps in-frame clones and lacks some. The table records under 100,000 clones, around three quarters of them present only once. The sequences come from blood, collected before dendritic cell vaccination. Receptors originate from a human donor with glioblastoma.

V and J are TRBV5-1 and TRBJ2-5; D gene uncertain. V lost 0 bases, J lost 2 bases, and 5 bases lay in between. The CDR3 is 13 residues long. Germline V gene sequence: CDR1 SGHRS, CDR2 YFSETQ. The CDR3 bases are TGCGCCAGCAGCTTGGCACGGCAAGAGACCCAGTACTTC. Its protein is CASSLARQETQYF.

The V gene is TRBV7-2, the J gene TRBJ2-3; D is perhaps TRBD1 (6 bases). The CDR3 consists of 14 residues. CDR1 is SGHTA, CDR2 FQGNSA, per germline. V gave up 1 base and J gave up 4 bases, with 9 bases separating them. The CDR3 DNA is TGTGCCAGCAGCTTAGAAGGGGGTGCAGATACGCAGTATTTT. Translating it yields CASSLEGGADTQYF.

The gene calls are TRBV7-3 and TRBJ1-1, with D unclear. There are 13 residues in the CDR3. Germline CDR1 SGHTA, CDR2 FQGTGA. V shed 5 bases and J shed 3 bases, with 10 bases lying between them. CDR3 nucleotide sequence: TGTGCCAGCAGCCGGGAGTGGGACACTGAAGCTTTCTTT. This encodes CASSREWDTEAFF.

The chain joins TRBV7-9 to TRBJ1-2, with D uncertain. Trimming removed 3 bases at V and 7 bases at J, with 9 bases between. Looked up from germline, CDR1 is SEHNR and CDR2 is FQNEAQ (reference sequence). The CDR3 totals 12 residues. The CDR3 region has the DNA TGTGCCAGCAGCTTCGGGTTGGGTGGCTACACCTTC. This encodes CASSFGLGGYTF.

The chain employs TRBV7-9 and TRBJ1-3; D is uncertain. CDR1 is SEHNR, CDR2 FQNEAQ, per germline (reference sequence). Trimming took off 3 bases at V and 4 bases at J, with 13 bases between the two ends. The CDR3 has 15 residues. CDR3 amino acids: CASSFLLTAGNTIYF. CDR3 nucleotide sequence: TGTGCCAGCAGCTTCCTGCTGACTGCGGGAAACACCATATATTTT.

V gene TRBV5-1 combines with J gene TRBJ1-1, with a tentative D call TRBD1 (5 bases). Germline V gene lookup returns CDR1 SGHRS and CDR2 YFSETQ. V lost 5 bases to trimming and J lost 1 base, with 9 bases between them. This CDR3 has 13 amino acids. The DNA for the CDR3 is TGCGCCAGCAGGGGGGGGAAGAACACTGAAGCTTTCTTT. Protein product: CASRGGKNTEAFF.

This chain connects TRBV9 to TRBJ2-1; 9 nucleotides line up with TRBD2. This CDR3 is built from 16 residues. The V and J ends lost 0 bases and 5 bases, in that order; junction bases with no gene match: 6. Germline V gene sequence: CDR1 SGDLS, CDR2 YYNGEE. The CDR3 DNA reads TGTGCCAGCAGCGTAGGCGGGGGGGTTCCAAACAATGAGCAGTTCTTC. Encoded protein: CASSVGGGVPNNEQFF.

J is TRBJ1-2 and V is TRBV6-1; no firm D call. V lost 7 bases to trimming and J lost 4 bases, with 10 bases between them. Germline V CDR1 and CDR2: MNHNS, SASEGT. The CDR3 extends over 12 amino acids. The CDR3 nucleotides are TGTGCCAGCACCGGAGACGTCTATGGCTACACCTTC. Its protein is CASTGDVYGYTF.

The chain combines TRBV30 with TRBJ1-1; possible D gene TRBD1, 6 bases. CDR3 size: 16 residues. Trimming took off 0 bases at V and 8 bases at J, with 22 bases between the two ends. Per germline, CDR1 GTSNPN and CDR2 SVGIG (reference sequence). CDR3 DNA sequence: TGTGCCTGGAGTGTACAGTCAGGGGCAGTTTATAAAGAAGCTTTCTTT. Translation: CAWSVQSGAVYKEAFF. Complete variable domain (other parts from reference TRBV30 and TRBJ1-1): SQTIHQWPATLVQPVGSPLSLECTVEGTSNPNLYWYRQAAGRGLQLLFYSVGIGQISSEVPQNLSASRPQDRQFILSSKKLLLSDSGFYLCAWSVQSGAVYKEAFFGQGTRLTVV.

This chain joins TRBV13 and TRBJ2-7, with a tentative D call TRBD2 (5 bases). Germline loops: CDR1 PRHDT, CDR2 FYEKMQ (reference sequence). The V end was cut by 3 bases, the J end by 3 bases, with 18 bases between. CDR3 length: 16 residues. The CDR3: CASSFLQPNGNYEQYF. CDR3 in DNA: TGTGCCAGCAGCTTTTTACAACCGAACGGGAACTACGAGCAGTACTTC.

This chain joins TRBV19 and TRBJ1-2; D call uncertain. The CDR3 runs 12 residues. The germline V and J ends were trimmed by 5 bases and 4 bases, with 8 bases remaining between them. Germline-derived CDR1 and CDR2 are LNHDA and SQIVND (reference sequence). The CDR3 is CASSDTFYGYTF. For the CDR3, the DNA is TGTGCCAGTAGTGACACCTTCTATGGCTACACCTTC.

Concerning this clone itself: Within the sample, other DNA sequences also encode this same CDR3. The chain uses TRBV6-5 and TRBJ1-4; TRBD1 might be the D (5 bases). V was cut by 0 bases and J by 1 base, with 6 bases left in between. Germline CDR1 and CDR2: MNHEY and SVGAGI. The CDR3 covers 15 residues. The DNA of the CDR3 is TGTGCCAGCAGTTACTCGGGGGGAACTAATGAAAAACTGTTTTTT. Translation: CASSYSGGTNEKLFF.

The chain joins TRBV30 to TRBJ2-6; 8 positions match TRBD2. Germline V gene sequence: CDR1 GTSNPN, CDR2 SVGIG (reference sequence). J was trimmed by 3 bases and V by 1 base; bases with no gene match: 5. The CDR3 spans 16 residues. Here the CDR3 reads CAWSAGGARGANVLTF. In DNA form, the CDR3 reads TGTGCCTGGAGTGCGGGGGGGGCGCGTGGGGCCAACGTCCTGACTTTC.

The rearrangement joins TRBV27 to TRBJ2-1; D may be TRBD2 (5 bases). CDR1 is MNHEY, CDR2 SMNVEV, per germline (reference sequence). CDR3 length: 14 amino acids. The V end was cut by 3 bases, the J end by 0 bases, with 6 bases between. The CDR3 reads CASSLSGSYNEQFF. CDR3 sequence (DNA): TGTGCCAGCAGTTTGAGCGGCTCCTACAATGAGCAGTTCTTC.

The CDR3 loop is CASSGREGGGNTIYF. The CDR3 DNA follows: TGTGCCAGCAGTGGAAGGGAGGGAGGAGGAAACACCATATATTTT. V and J are TRBV6-1 and TRBJ1-3; D ambiguous. Trimming pared 4 bases from V and 4 bases from J, leaving 14 bases between. The CDR3 runs 15 residues. CDR1 MNHNS and CDR2 SASEGT come from the germline V gene.

V usage is TRBV5-1 and J usage is TRBJ2-7; 8 bases are shared with TRBD1. Germline V gene lookup returns CDR1 SGHRS and CDR2 YFSETQ. The length of the CDR3 is 14 residues. V gave up 4 bases and J gave up 4 bases; unmatched junction bases: 7. CDR3 sequence: CASSTGQELYEQYF. As DNA, the CDR3 is TGCGCCAGCAGCACGGGACAGGAGTTATACGAGCAGTACTTC.

CDR3 sequence (DNA): TGTGCCAGCAGCCTTACTAGCGTCGATGAGCAGTTCTTC. Amino acid sequence: CASSLTSVDEQFF. The chain couples TRBV11-2 to TRBJ2-1; 7 positions match TRBD2. The CDR3 has 13 residues. Germline V gives CDR1 SGHAT, CDR2 FQNNGV. The junction had 6 bases not matched to a gene; V was cut back by 5 bases and J by 8 bases.

The V call is TRBV7-3, the J call TRBJ2-3; D not certain. The CDR3 runs 14 residues. The germline V gene has CDR1 SGHTA and CDR2 FQGTGA. The V gene lost 2 bases and the J gene lost 3 bases, with 9 bases spanning the gap. CDR3 in DNA: TGTGCCAGCAGCTTAGGGCCCGCGACAGATACGCAGTATTTT. Translation gives CASSLGPATDTQYF.

The V and J genes are TRBV6-1 and TRBJ1-1; no clear D. The CDR3 consists of 15 residues. The germline V and J ends were trimmed by 4 bases and 3 bases, with 15 bases remaining between them. Germline V gene sequence: CDR1 MNHNS, CDR2 SASEGT. The CDR3 here is CASSAPAGRYTEAFF. The CDR3 DNA reads as TGTGCCAGCAGTGCCCCGGCCGGGAGATACACTGAAGCTTTCTTT.

Details on this clone: A read error may account for a junction end that differs from germline. V gene TRBV30 combines with J gene TRBJ2-7; TRBD1 matches 8 bases. The CDR3 covers 11 residues. Germline CDR1 is GTSNPN and CDR2 is SVGIG (reference sequence). For the CDR3, the DNA is TGTGCCTGGAGTGTTGGGGGGACAGGCCGCTTC. This translates into CAWSVGGTGRF.

This clone occurred a few times. The chain carries TRBV25-1 and TRBJ2-4, with D possibly TRBD1 on 5 matching bases. CDR3 size: 15 residues. V was trimmed by 4 bases and J by 8 bases, leaving 18 bases between them. CDR1 and CDR2 (germline): MGHDK, SYGVNS. The CDR3 DNA is TGTGCCAGCAGTGGACATTCAGGGTTAGGCGACATTCAGTACTTC. This gives the protein CASSGHSGLGDIQYF.

This sequence joins TRBV19 and TRBJ2-3, with TRBD2 as a possible D gene (5 bases). This CDR3 region has 13 residues. Trimming cost V 4 bases and J 2 bases, with 7 bases left between them. CDR1 is LNHDA, CDR2 SQIVND, per germline (reference sequence). The CDR3 sequence: CASSRGPTDTQYF. Here the CDR3 DNA reads TGTGCCAGTAGTAGAGGGCCCACAGATACGCAGTATTTT. The whole variable domain, remainder taken from reference TRBV19 and TRBJ2-3, is DGGITQSPKYLFRKEGQNVTLSCEQNLNHDAMYWYRQDPGQGLRLIYYSQIVNDFQKGDIAEGYSVSREKKESFPLTVTSAQKNPTAFYLCASSRGPTDTQYFGPGTRLTVL.

The chain links TRBV6-5 to TRBJ1-5; 8 bases are shared with TRBD1. J gave up 6 bases and V 5 bases, and 6 bases lay outside the gene matches. CDR1 and CDR2 (germline): MNHEY, SVGAGI. The CDR3 has 14 amino acids. CDR3 loop: CASSGAGGLQPQHF. For the CDR3, the DNA is TGTGCCAGCAGTGGGGCAGGGGGCCTTCAGCCCCAGCATTTT.

The chain combines TRBV5-1 with TRBJ2-2; a weak D match, TRBD2 (6 bases). Germline CDR1 SGHRS, CDR2 YFSETQ. This CDR3 is 16 amino acids long. V lost 1 base, J lost 1 base, and 11 bases lay in between. The CDR3 nucleotides are TGCGCCAGCAGCTTGCCGGGGGTGGGGAACACCGGGGAGCTGTTTTTT. It codes for CASSLPGVGNTGELFF.

The gene calls are TRBV11-2 and TRBJ2-7; weak D call: TRBD1 (6 bases). Deletions cut 5 bases from V and 1 base from J, with 21 bases between. The CDR3 covers 17 residues. Looked up from germline, CDR1 is SGHAT and CDR2 is FQNNGV. This chain's CDR3 is CASSQRQAPLKSYEQYF. CDR3 in DNA: TGTGCCAGCAGCCAGCGACAGGCCCCTTTGAAATCCTACGAGCAGTACTTC.

The chain has TRBV7-9 and TRBJ2-7; TRBD1 agrees at 7 bases. This CDR3 is 14 amino acids long. CDR1 and CDR2 from the germline V gene are SEHNR and FQNEAQ (reference sequence). The ends lost 5 bases at V and 2 bases at J; junction bases unmatched: 6. The CDR3 loop reads CASSPSDRAYEQYF. The CDR3 DNA is TGTGCCAGCAGCCCCTCAGACAGGGCCTACGAGCAGTACTTC.

J is TRBJ1-2 and V is TRBV7-2; TRBD1 matches 7 bases. CDR1 and CDR2 (germline): SGHTA, FQGNSA. V gave up 11 bases and J gave up 2 bases; unmatched junction bases: 14. The CDR3 is 15 amino acids. CDR3 nucleotide sequence: TGTGCCGCCAGCGGCCGGGACAGACAAAACTATGGCTACACCTTC. Encoded protein: CAASGRDRQNYGYTF.

The chain recombines TRBV27 with TRBJ2-1; TRBD2 might be the D (6 bases). CDR1 MNHEY and CDR2 SMNVEV come from the germline V gene (reference sequence). CDR3 length: 17 residues. Trimming took 3 bases from V and 1 from J, leaving 16 bases between them. The CDR3 coding sequence is TGTGCCAGCAGTTTTCGGAACGGCGGGGTTTCCTACAATGAGCAGTTCTTC. Its protein is CASSFRNGGVSYNEQFF.

V usage is TRBV5-1 and J usage is TRBJ2-2, with TRBD2 matching over 13 bases. The CDR3 totals 16 residues. CDR1 is SGHRS, CDR2 YFSETQ, per germline. With V trimmed by 4 bases and J by 7 bases, 7 bases remained unmatched. The chain's CDR3 is CASSILAGGPHGELFF. The DNA for the CDR3 is TGCGCCAGCAGCATACTAGCGGGAGGGCCACACGGGGAGCTGTTTTTT.

V usage is TRBV4-1 and J usage is TRBJ2-3; 9 bases agree with TRBD2. CDR3 length: 17 amino acids. V lost 0 bases to trimming and J lost 5 bases; unmatched junction nucleotides: 9. CDR1 and CDR2 from the germline V gene are MGHRA and YSYEKL. This CDR3 is CASSQDGAGGPLDTQYF. The CDR3 DNA reads TGCGCCAGCAGCCAAGATGGGGCGGGAGGGCCCCTAGATACGCAGTATTTT.

The genes are TRBV2 and TRBJ2-7; 9 bases map to TRBD2. Germline V gene sequence: CDR1 SNHLY, CDR2 FYNNEI. The CDR3 covers 14 residues. V gave up 8 bases and J gave up 1 base; unmatched junction bases: 6. The chain's CDR3 is CASRVLAGSYEQYF. CDR3 DNA: TGTGCCAGCCGTGTTCTAGCGGGGTCCTACGAGCAGTACTTC.

The chain uses TRBV19 and TRBJ2-1; maybe TRBD2 (7 bases). The CDR3 consists of 14 residues. Germline-derived CDR1 and CDR2 are LNHDA and SQIVND (reference sequence). V was trimmed by 5 bases and J by 7 bases, leaving 15 bases between them. The CDR3 reads CASSSTGGPNEQFF. The CDR3 DNA is TGTGCCAGTAGTTCCACCGGGGGGCCGAATGAGCAGTTCTTC.